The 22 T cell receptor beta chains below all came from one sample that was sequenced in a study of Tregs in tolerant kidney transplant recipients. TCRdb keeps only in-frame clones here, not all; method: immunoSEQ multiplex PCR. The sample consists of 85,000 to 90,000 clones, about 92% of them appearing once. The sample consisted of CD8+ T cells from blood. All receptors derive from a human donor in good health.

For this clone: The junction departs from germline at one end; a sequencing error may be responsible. As DNA, the CDR3 is TGCGCCAGTAGTCCTCGGCAGGGGTTAGGGGGAACTAATGAAAAACTGTTTTTT. This translates into CASSPRQGLGGTNEKLFF. The rearrangement links TRBV23-1 to TRBJ1-4; TRBD1 might be the D (6 bases). TRBV23-1 is an ORF, and what it does is uncertain. This CDR3 region has 18 residues.

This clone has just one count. CDR3 protein: CASSLAVDTQYF. The CDR3 DNA follows: TGTGCCAGCAGCTTGGCCGTAGATACGCAGTATTTT. The rearrangement links TRBV5-6 to TRBJ2-3; D gene unclear. The CDR3 is made up of 12 amino acids. V was clipped by 0 bases and J by 5 bases, with 4 bases between them. The germline V gene has CDR1 SGHDT and CDR2 YYEEEE.

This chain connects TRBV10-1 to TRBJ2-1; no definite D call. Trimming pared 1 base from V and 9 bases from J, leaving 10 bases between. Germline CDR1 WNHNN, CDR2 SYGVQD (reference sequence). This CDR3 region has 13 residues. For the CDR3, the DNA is TGCGCCAGCAGTGAGTTGGCGTTTGGTGAGCAGTTCTTC. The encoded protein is CASSELAFGEQFF.

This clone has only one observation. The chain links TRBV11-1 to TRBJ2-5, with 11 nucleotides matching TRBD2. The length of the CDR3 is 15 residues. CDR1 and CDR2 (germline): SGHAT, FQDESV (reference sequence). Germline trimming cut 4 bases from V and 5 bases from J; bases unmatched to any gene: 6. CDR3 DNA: TGTGCCAGCAGCTCCCTTAGCGGGAGGGCCGAGACCCAGTACTTC. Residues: CASSSLSGRAETQYF.

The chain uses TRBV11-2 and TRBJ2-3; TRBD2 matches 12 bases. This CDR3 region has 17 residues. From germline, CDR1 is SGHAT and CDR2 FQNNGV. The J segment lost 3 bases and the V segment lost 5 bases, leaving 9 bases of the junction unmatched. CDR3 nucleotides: TGTGCCAGCAGCCCCCCTAGCGGGAGGGGAAGAACAGATACGCAGTATTTT. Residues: CASSPPSGRGRTDTQYF.

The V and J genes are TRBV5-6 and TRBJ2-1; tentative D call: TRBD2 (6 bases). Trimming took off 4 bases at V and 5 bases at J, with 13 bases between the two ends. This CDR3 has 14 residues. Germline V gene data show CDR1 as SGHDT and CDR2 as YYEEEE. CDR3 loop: CASSVGLSNNEQFF. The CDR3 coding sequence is TGTGCCAGCAGCGTGGGACTGTCTAACAATGAGCAGTTCTTC.

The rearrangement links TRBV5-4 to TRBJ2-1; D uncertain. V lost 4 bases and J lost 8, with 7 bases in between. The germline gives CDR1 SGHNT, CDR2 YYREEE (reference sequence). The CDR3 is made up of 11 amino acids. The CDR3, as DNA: TGTGCCAGCAGCAGCGTACATGAGCAGTTCTTC. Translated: CASSSVHEQFF.

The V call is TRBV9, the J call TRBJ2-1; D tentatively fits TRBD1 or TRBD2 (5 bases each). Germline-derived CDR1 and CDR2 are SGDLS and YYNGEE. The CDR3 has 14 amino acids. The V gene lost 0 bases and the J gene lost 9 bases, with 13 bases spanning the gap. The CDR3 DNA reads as TGTGCCAGCAGCGTAGATACAGGACTGGTTGAGCAGTTCTTC. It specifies CASSVDTGLVEQFF.

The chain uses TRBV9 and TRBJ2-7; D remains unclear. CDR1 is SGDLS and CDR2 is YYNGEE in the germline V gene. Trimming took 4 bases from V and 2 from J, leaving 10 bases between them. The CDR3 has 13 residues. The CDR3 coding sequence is TGTGCCAGCAGCCAGGACGGAACCTACGAGCAGTACTTC. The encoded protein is CASSQDGTYEQYF.

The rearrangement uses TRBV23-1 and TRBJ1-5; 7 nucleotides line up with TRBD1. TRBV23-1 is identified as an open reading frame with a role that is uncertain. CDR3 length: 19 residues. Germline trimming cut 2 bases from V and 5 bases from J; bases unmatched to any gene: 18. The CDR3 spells CASSQPADVPGTDYQPQHF. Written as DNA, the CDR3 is TGCGCCAGCAGTCAACCAGCCGACGTGCCAGGGACAGACTATCAGCCCCAGCATTTT.

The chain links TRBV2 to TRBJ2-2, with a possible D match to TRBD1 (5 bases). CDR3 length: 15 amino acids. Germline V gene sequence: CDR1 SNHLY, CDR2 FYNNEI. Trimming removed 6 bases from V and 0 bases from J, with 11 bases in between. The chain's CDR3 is CASSPTVTNTGELFF. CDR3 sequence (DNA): TGTGCCAGCAGCCCGACAGTAACGAACACCGGGGAGCTGTTTTTT.

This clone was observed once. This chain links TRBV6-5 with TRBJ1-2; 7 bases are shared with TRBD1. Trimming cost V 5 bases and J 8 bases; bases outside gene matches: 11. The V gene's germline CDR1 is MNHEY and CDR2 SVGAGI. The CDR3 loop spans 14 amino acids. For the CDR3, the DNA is TGTGCCAGCAGTCCTCTCGGGACAGTGGAAGGCTACACCTTC. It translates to CASSPLGTVEGYTF.

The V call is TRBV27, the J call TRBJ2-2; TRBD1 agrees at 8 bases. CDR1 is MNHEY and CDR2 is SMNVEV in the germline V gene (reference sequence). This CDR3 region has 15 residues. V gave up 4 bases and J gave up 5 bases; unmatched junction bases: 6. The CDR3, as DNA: TGTGCCAGCAGTTCCGGACAGGGTTGGACCGGGGAGCTGTTTTTT. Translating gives CASSSGQGWTGELFF.

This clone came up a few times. The CDR3 DNA follows: TGTGCCAGCAGTCCCCTATACAATGAGCAGTTCTTC. Protein sequence: CASSPLYNEQFF. This sequence joins TRBV27 and TRBJ2-1; no clear D. Germline assignment: CDR1 MNHEY and CDR2 SMNVEV (reference sequence). Trimming took off 5 bases at V and 4 bases at J, with 6 bases between the two ends. CDR3 length: 12 amino acids.

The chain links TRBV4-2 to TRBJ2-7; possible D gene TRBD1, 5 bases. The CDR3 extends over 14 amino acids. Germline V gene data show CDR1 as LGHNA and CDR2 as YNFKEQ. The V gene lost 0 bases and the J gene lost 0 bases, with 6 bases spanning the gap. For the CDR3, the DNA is TGTGCCAGCAGCCAAGAGGACATCTCCTACGAGCAGTACTTC. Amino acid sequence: CASSQEDISYEQYF.

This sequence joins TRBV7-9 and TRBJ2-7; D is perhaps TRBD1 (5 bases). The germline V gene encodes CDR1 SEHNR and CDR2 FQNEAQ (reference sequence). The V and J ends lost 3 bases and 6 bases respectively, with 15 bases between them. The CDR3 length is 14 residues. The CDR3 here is CASSLRQGFPEQYF. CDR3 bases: TGTGCCAGCAGCTTGAGGCAGGGTTTCCCCGAGCAGTACTTC.

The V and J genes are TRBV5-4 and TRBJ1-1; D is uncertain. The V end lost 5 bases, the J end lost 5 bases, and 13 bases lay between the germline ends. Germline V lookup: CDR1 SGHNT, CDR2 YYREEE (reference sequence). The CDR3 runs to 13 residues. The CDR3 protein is CASRLWAGTEAFF. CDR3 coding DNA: TGTGCCAGCAGACTTTGGGCGGGGACTGAAGCTTTCTTT.

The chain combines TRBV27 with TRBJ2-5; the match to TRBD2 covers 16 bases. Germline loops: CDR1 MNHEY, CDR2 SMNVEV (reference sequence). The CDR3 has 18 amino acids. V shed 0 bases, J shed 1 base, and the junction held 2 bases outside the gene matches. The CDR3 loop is CASSLSGLAGGSQETQYF. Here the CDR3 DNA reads TGTGCCAGCAGTTTATCGGGACTAGCGGGAGGGTCCCAAGAGACCCAGTACTTC.

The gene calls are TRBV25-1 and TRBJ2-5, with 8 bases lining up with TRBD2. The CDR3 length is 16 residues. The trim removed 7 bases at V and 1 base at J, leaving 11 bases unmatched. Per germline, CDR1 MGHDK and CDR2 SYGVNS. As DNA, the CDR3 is TGTGCCAGCACCGGACTCAGCGGGAGACTCCAAGAGACCCAGTACTTC. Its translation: CASTGLSGRLQETQYF. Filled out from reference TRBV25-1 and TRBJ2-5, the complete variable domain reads EADIYQTPRYLVIGTGKKITLECSQTMGHDKMYWYQQDPGMELHLIHYSYGVNSTEKGDLSSESTVSRIRTEHFPLTLESARPSHTSQYLCASTGLSGRLQETQYFGPGTRLLVL.

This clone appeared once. CDR3 nucleotides: TGTGCCAGCAGTCGACTAGCCGAAGAGACCCAGTACTTC. This sequence encodes CASSRLAEETQYF. The V gene is TRBV6-1, the J gene TRBJ2-5; TRBD2 aligns across 7 bases. With 5 bases clipped from V and 3 bases from J, the junction kept 3 bases outside the gene matches. Per the germline V gene, CDR1 is MNHNS and CDR2 is SASEGT. The CDR3 length is 13 residues.

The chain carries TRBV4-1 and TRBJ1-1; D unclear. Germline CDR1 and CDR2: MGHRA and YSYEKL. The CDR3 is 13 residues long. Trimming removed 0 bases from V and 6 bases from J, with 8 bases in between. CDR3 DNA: TGCGCCAGCAGCCAAGATACGGAGTCTGAAGCTTTCTTT. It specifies CASSQDTESEAFF.

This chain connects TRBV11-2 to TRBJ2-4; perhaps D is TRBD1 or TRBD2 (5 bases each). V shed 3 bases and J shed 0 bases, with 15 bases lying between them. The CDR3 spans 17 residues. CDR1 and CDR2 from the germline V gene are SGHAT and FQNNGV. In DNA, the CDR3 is TGTGCCAGCAGCTTCGCCAGGGAGACCTTAGCCAAAAACATTCAGTACTTC. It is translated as CASSFARETLAKNIQYF.